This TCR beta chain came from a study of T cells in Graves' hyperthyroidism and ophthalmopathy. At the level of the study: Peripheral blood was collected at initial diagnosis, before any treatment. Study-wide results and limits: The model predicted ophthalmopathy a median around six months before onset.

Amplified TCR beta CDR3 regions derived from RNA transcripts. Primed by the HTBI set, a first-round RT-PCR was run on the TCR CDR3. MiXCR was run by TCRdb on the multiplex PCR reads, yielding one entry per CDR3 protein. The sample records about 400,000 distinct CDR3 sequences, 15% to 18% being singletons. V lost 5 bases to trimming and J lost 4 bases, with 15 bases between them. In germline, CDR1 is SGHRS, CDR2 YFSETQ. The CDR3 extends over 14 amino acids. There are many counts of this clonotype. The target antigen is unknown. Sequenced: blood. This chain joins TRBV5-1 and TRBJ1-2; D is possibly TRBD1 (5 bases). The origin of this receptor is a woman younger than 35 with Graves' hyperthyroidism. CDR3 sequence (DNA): TGCGCCAGCAGTTCTCAGGGCAACGGCTATGGCTACACCTTC. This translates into CASSSQGNGYGYTF.